Following are 21 T cell receptor beta chains from one sample sequenced in a study of OX40 agonist ivuxolimab in advanced cancers. Profiling relied on immunoSEQ multiplex PCR, and the TCRdb table lists in-frame clones only, not all of them. The table includes 25,000 to 35,000 clones, around nine tenths detected once. The sample consisted of CD4+ or CD8+ T cells sorted from blood, taken in a trial of the OX40 agonist ivuxolimab. These receptors were obtained from an adult with an advanced solid tumor such as melanoma, head and neck, liver or kidney cancer.

The sample holds a few counts of this clone. The CDR3, as DNA: TGTGCCAGCAGTCCTTCCCCAGGGGGATACTACGAGCAGTACTTC. This encodes CASSPSPGGYYEQYF. The chain is built from TRBV7-9 and TRBJ2-7; 7 positions match TRBD1. The CDR3 consists of 15 residues. V lost 6 bases, J lost 3 bases, and 11 bases stayed unmatched. The V gene's germline CDR1 is SEHNR and CDR2 FQNEAQ (reference sequence).

This chain uses TRBV7-3 with TRBJ2-7, with 16 positions matching TRBD2. Germline values: CDR1 SGHTA, CDR2 FQGTGA. Losses at the gene ends were 4 bases for V and 2 bases for J; bases not matched to a gene: 5. The CDR3 loop spans 17 amino acids. CDR3 protein: CASSSPGLAGGPYEQYF. The DNA of the CDR3 is TGTGCCAGCAGCTCCCCGGGACTAGCGGGAGGGCCCTACGAGCAGTACTTC.

This clone occurred once. This rearrangement joins TRBV28 to TRBJ2-3, with D hard to call. Looked up from germline, CDR1 is MDHEN and CDR2 is SYDVKM. CDR3 length: 12 residues. V lost 6 bases to trimming and J lost 2 bases, with 6 bases between them. For the CDR3, the DNA is TGTGCCAGCAGCTACCCCACAGATACGCAGTATTTT. Amino acid sequence: CASSYPTDTQYF. Based on the CDR3 plus reference TRBV28 and TRBJ2-3, the full variable domain is DVKVTQSSRYLVKRTGEKVFLECVQDMDHENMFWYRQDPGLGLRLIYFSYDVKMKEKGDIPEGYSVSREKKERFSLILESASTNQTSMYLCASSYPTDTQYFGPGTRLTVL.

This clone has just a few counts. The rearrangement joins TRBV9 to TRBJ2-5; D is tentatively TRBD1 or TRBD2 (6 bases each). In germline, CDR1 is SGDLS, CDR2 YYNGEE. The CDR3 covers 16 residues. V gave up 0 bases and J gave up 2 bases, with 14 bases separating them. The CDR3 sequence: CASSVGNGGGQETQYF. CDR3 DNA sequence: TGTGCCAGCAGCGTAGGTAACGGAGGGGGTCAAGAGACCCAGTACTTC.

This clone was seen once. The chain is built from TRBV30 and TRBJ2-1; 8 nucleotides match TRBD2. The length of the CDR3 is 15 residues. Germline CDR1 reads GTSNPN; CDR2 reads SVGIG (reference sequence). Germline trimming cut 5 bases from V and 6 bases from J; bases unmatched to any gene: 12. As DNA, the CDR3 is TGTGCCTGGGAAGCCGGGACTAGTATTAGCAATGAGCAGTTCTTC. Translating gives CAWEAGTSISNEQFF.

This clone has just one count. This sequence joins TRBV28 and TRBJ2-1; D is unresolved. CDR3 length equals 13 residues. Germline lookup yields CDR1 MDHEN and CDR2 SYDVKM. V was shortened by 2 bases and J by 4 bases, with 6 bases between the two germline ends. The CDR3 sequence is CASSLIGYNEQFF. The CDR3 region has the DNA TGTGCCAGCAGTTTAATTGGGTACAATGAGCAGTTCTTC.

The chain links TRBV9 to TRBJ2-1; D remains unclear. The CDR3 totals 12 residues. V was trimmed by 0 bases and J by 7 bases, leaving 5 bases between them. Germline lookup yields CDR1 SGDLS and CDR2 YYNGEE. CDR3 residues: CASSVASNEQFF. CDR3 bases: TGTGCCAGCAGCGTAGCTAGTAATGAGCAGTTCTTC.

Turning to this clone: The sample holds other DNA sequences that translate to the same CDR3. The J gene is TRBJ2-5, the V gene TRBV29-1, with TRBD1 matching 8 bases. CDR1 and CDR2 from the germline V gene are SQVTM and ANQGSEA. This CDR3 region has 18 residues. The V segment lost 2 bases and the J segment 3 bases; nucleotides outside the gene matches: 17. For the CDR3, the DNA is TGCAGCGTTGAATGGGACCTGGGTTCGGGACAGGTAAAAGAGACCCAGTACTTC. Its translation is CSVEWDLGSGQVKETQYF. The whole variable domain, filled in from reference TRBV29-1 and TRBJ2-5, reads SAVISQKPSRDICQRGTSLTIQCQVDSQVTMMFWYRQQPGQSLTLIATANQGSEATYESGFVIDKFPISRPNLTFSTLTVSNMSPEDSSIYLCSVEWDLGSGQVKETQYFGPGTRLLVL.

The genes are TRBV27 and TRBJ1-1; TRBD1 might be the D (6 bases). The CDR3 has 16 amino acids. In germline, CDR1 is MNHEY, CDR2 SMNVEV (reference sequence). Trimming took 5 bases from V and 13 from J, leaving 29 bases between them. CDR3 bases: TGTGCCAGCAGTCCCGTGGGGGTCAGGGGTCCCAACCGCGGTTTCTTT. Translated: CASSPVGVRGPNRGFF.

The chain links TRBV27 to TRBJ2-2; D gene unclear. The CDR3 extends over 15 amino acids. Germline V CDR1 and CDR2: MNHEY, SMNVEV (reference sequence). The V and J ends lost 2 bases and 2 bases respectively, with 9 bases between them. The CDR3 coding sequence is TGTGCCAGCAGTTTAATCGCTGGTAACACCGGGGAGCTGTTTTTT. Amino acid sequence: CASSLIAGNTGELFF.

The rearrangement joins TRBV28 to TRBJ2-5; the D is unclear. CDR3 length equals 16 residues. The germline V gene has CDR1 MDHEN and CDR2 SYDVKM. Trimming shortened V by 4 bases and J by 5 bases, and 20 bases separated the two germline ends. The CDR3 protein is CASSWATREIGETQYF. The CDR3 DNA reads TGTGCCAGCAGTTGGGCTACCCGCGAGATTGGGGAGACCCAGTACTTC.

The CDR3 spells CASSYREGSYNEQFF. Here the CDR3 DNA reads TGTGCCAGCAGTTACAGGGAAGGCTCCTACAATGAGCAGTTCTTC. The rearrangement links TRBV2 to TRBJ2-1, with D maybe TRBD1 (6 bases). V gave up 5 bases and J gave up 0 bases, with 11 bases separating them. The CDR3 is 15 amino acids. Germline V CDR1 and CDR2: SNHLY, FYNNEI.

This clone showed up just once. This chain links TRBV18 with TRBJ2-1, with 13 bases matching TRBD2. The CDR3 length is 17 residues. Germline lookup yields CDR1 KGHSH and CDR2 LQKENI. V was clipped by 6 bases and J by 0 bases; unmatched bases: 5. The CDR3 bases are TGTGCCAGCTCCCTCCGACTAGCGGGAGGCTCCTACAATGAGCAGTTCTTC. Its translation is CASSLRLAGGSYNEQFF.

The chain recombines TRBV30 with TRBJ2-2; D not resolved. This CDR3 contains 17 residues. Germline CDR1 and CDR2: GTSNPN and SVGIG (reference sequence). The germline V and J ends were trimmed by 4 bases and 2 bases, with 20 bases remaining between them. The CDR3, as DNA: TGTGCCTGGATGTTGTCGATTTTAGGCAGTAACACCGGGGAGCTGTTTTTT. Encoded protein: CAWMLSILGSNTGELFF.

In this sample, this clone turned up once. The chain's CDR3 is CASSSGTGSDYGYTF. CDR3 bases: TGTGCCAGCAGCTCCGGGACAGGGAGTGACTATGGCTACACCTTC. This rearrangement joins TRBV5-5 to TRBJ1-2; TRBD1 aligns across 9 bases. V shed 3 bases and J 3 bases; nucleotides not matched to a gene: 6. The CDR3 has 15 amino acids. Per germline, CDR1 SGHKS and CDR2 YYEKEE (reference sequence). Together with reference TRBV5-5 and TRBJ1-2, the CDR3 gives the full variable domain: DAGVTQSPTHLIKTRGQQVTLRCSPISGHKSVSWYQQVLGQGPQFIFQYYEKEERGRGNFPDRFSARQFPNYSSELNVNALLLGDSALYLCASSSGTGSDYGYTFGSGTRLTVV.

The rearrangement uses TRBV4-2 and TRBJ2-5, with 7 nucleotides matching TRBD1. The CDR3 consists of 16 residues. Unmatched junction bases numbered 6, after V lost 0 bases and J lost 2 bases. The germline CDR1 and CDR2 sequences are LGHNA and YNFKEQ. CDR3 residues: CASSQEGTVPQETQYF. The CDR3 coding sequence is TGTGCCAGCAGCCAAGAAGGGACAGTACCACAAGAGACCCAGTACTTC.

The J gene is TRBJ2-1, the V gene TRBV2, with D tentatively TRBD2 (6 bases). Germline values: CDR1 SNHLY, CDR2 FYNNEI. V gave up 3 bases and J gave up 5 bases, with 20 bases separating them. CDR3 length equals 17 residues. The CDR3 here is CASSDVTGAIHDNEQFF. CDR3 sequence (DNA): TGTGCCAGCAGTGATGTTACGGGAGCGATCCATGACAATGAGCAGTTCTTC.

V is TRBV7-9 and J is TRBJ1-4, with 11 positions matching TRBD1. The germline CDR1 and CDR2 sequences are SEHNR and FQNEAQ (reference sequence). The CDR3 covers 15 residues. V shed 5 bases, J shed 7 bases, and the junction held 6 bases outside the gene matches. The DNA for the CDR3 is TGTGCCAGCAGCGGACAGGGGGCGCCCGGTGAAAAACTGTTTTTT. Its protein is CASSGQGAPGEKLFF.

V and J are TRBV29-1 and TRBJ2-5; D is undetermined. CDR1 SQVTM and CDR2 ANQGSEA come from the germline V gene. Trimming removed 6 bases at V and 2 bases at J, with 4 bases between. The CDR3 is 10 residues long. This CDR3 is CSVRQETQYF. In DNA, the CDR3 is TGCAGCGTGAGGCAAGAGACCCAGTACTTC.

The chain couples TRBV5-6 to TRBJ2-7, with D perhaps being TRBD1 or TRBD2 (5 bases each). This CDR3 has 12 residues. Germline CDR1 reads SGHDT; CDR2 reads YYEEEE. V lost 1 base, J lost 5 bases, and 7 bases lay in between. CDR3 nucleotide sequence: TGTGCCAGCAGCTTGAGAGGGGACGAGCAGTACTTC. Protein: CASSLRGDEQYF.

V and J are TRBV15 and TRBJ2-7; D might be TRBD2 (5 bases). CDR1 is LNHNV and CDR2 is YYDKDF in the germline V gene (reference sequence). V was trimmed by 8 bases and J by 7 bases, leaving 12 bases between them. The CDR3 has 11 amino acids. CDR3: CATGEGQEQYF. In DNA, the CDR3 is TGTGCCACCGGTGAGGGTCAAGAGCAGTACTTC.